The clone carrying this T cell receptor beta chain was detected a few times. TCR beta libraries were built with iRepertoire HTBI primers and Arm-PCR of CDR3 regions. One entry per CDR3 protein results from TCRdb running MiXCR on the multiplex PCR reads. The sample holds 680,000 or so distinct CDR3 sequences; roughly 16% are singletons and the top ten take approximately 20%. These data come from a study of regulatory T cells in long-lasting Graves disease. The germline V gene encodes CDR1 MNHNS and CDR2 SASEGT. V lost 1 base and J 4 bases, leaving 7 bases between the germline ends. The CDR3 has 13 amino acids. The time point: newly diagnosed GD, antithyroid drugs for less than 3 months. Following extraction of RNA from PBMCs, that RNA was used to make the TCR library. The sample also formed part of further work on T cells in Graves' hyperthyroidism and ophthalmopathy. That paper adds: RT-PCR in the first round (using the HTBI primer set) targeted the TCR CDR3.

The receptor's source is a woman in her twenties or thirties with Graves disease. The chain carries TRBV6-1 and TRBJ1-2, with D perhaps TRBD1 (5 bases). Here the sequenced sample was peripheral blood mononuclear cells (PBMCs), taken at new diagnosis, from a patient treated with antithyroid drugs. This chain's CDR3 is CASSEVGGYGYTF. The CDR3 DNA follows: TGTGCCAGCAGTGAAGTGGGGGGCTATGGCTACACCTTC.